These 6 T cell receptor beta chains originate from one sample sequenced in a study of OX40 agonist ivuxolimab in advanced cancers. Sequencing was performed with immunoSEQ multiplex PCR; in TCRdb, only in-frame clones are kept and a portion is missing. In the table there are about 13,000 clones, around 80% of which are singletons. Sequenced here: CD4+ or CD8+ T cells sorted from blood, sampled in a trial of the OX40 agonist ivuxolimab. Source of these receptors: an adult with an advanced solid tumor such as melanoma, head and neck, liver or kidney cancer.

CDR3 sequence reads: CASSWEGFVYEVSNQPQHF. The CDR3 DNA reads TGTGCCAGCAGTTGGGAAGGGTTTGTCTATGAGGTTAGCAATCAGCCCCAGCATTTT. V usage is TRBV28 and J usage is TRBJ1-5; no reliable D call. Trimming removed 4 bases from V and 0 bases from J, with 22 bases in between. The germline gives CDR1 MDHEN, CDR2 SYDVKM. This CDR3 spans 19 amino acids. The complete variable domain, with remaining parts taken from reference TRBV28 and TRBJ1-5, reads DVKVTQSSRYLVKRTGEKVFLECVQDMDHENMFWYRQDPGLGLRLIYFSYDVKMKEKGDIPEGYSVSREKKERFSLILESASTNQTSMYLCASSWEGFVYEVSNQPQHFGDGTRLSIL.

This clone was seen a handful of times. The chain combines TRBV30 with TRBJ2-4, with D uncertain. This CDR3 comprises 14 residues. Germline CDR1 and CDR2: GTSNPN and SVGIG (reference sequence). The V end was cut by 2 bases, the J end by 8 bases, with 16 bases between. CDR3 residues: CAWSLRSAEDIQYF. In DNA, the CDR3 is TGTGCCTGGAGTCTTCGATCCGCTGAGGACATTCAGTACTTC.

Remarks on this clone: The junction departs from the called germline gene at one end, perhaps through a read error. This sequence joins TRBV5-6 and TRBJ1-5; D possibly corresponds to TRBD1 (6 bases). Germline V CDR1 and CDR2: SGHDT, YYEEEE. This CDR3 contains 14 residues. The CDR3 nucleotides are TGTGCCAGCAGGCCTTTGGGGGGCAATCAGCCCCAGCATTTC. This codes for CASRPLGGNQPQHF.

The chain has TRBV30 and TRBJ2-7; a possible D gene is TRBD2 (6 bases). Between the trimmed V and J ends, which lost 3 bases and 1 base, there was a span of 7 bases. CDR1 is GTSNPN and CDR2 is SVGIG in the germline V gene (reference sequence). The CDR3 spans 12 residues. The CDR3 loop is CAWSGTSYEQYF. The CDR3 DNA follows: TGTGCCTGGAGCGGGACTTCCTACGAGCAGTACTTC. The full variable domain, its missing parts supplied by reference TRBV30 and TRBJ2-7, is SQTIHQWPATLVQPVGSPLSLECTVEGTSNPNLYWYRQAAGRGLQLLFYSVGIGQISSEVPQNLSASRPQDRQFILSSKKLLLSDSGFYLCAWSGTSYEQYFGPGTRLTVT.

The V and J genes are TRBV9 and TRBJ2-2; D may correspond to TRBD1 or TRBD2 (5 bases each). The V end lost 3 bases, the J end lost 3 bases, and 12 bases lay between the germline ends. This CDR3 contains 15 residues. Germline V gene data show CDR1 as SGDLS and CDR2 as YYNGEE. CDR3: CASSETGTHTGELFF. As DNA, the CDR3 is TGTGCCAGCAGCGAAACCGGGACCCACACCGGGGAGCTGTTTTTT.

The CDR3 nucleotides read TGTGCTAGTGTTCGACAGGGCGCTGAAGCTTTCTTT. This gives the protein CASVRQGAEAFF. The chain carries TRBV12-5 and TRBJ1-1; 7 nucleotides match TRBD1. CDR3 length equals 12 residues. Per germline, CDR1 LGHNT and CDR2 FRNRAP. Trimming at V came to 7 bases and at J to 6 bases, leaving 5 bases not matched to a gene.